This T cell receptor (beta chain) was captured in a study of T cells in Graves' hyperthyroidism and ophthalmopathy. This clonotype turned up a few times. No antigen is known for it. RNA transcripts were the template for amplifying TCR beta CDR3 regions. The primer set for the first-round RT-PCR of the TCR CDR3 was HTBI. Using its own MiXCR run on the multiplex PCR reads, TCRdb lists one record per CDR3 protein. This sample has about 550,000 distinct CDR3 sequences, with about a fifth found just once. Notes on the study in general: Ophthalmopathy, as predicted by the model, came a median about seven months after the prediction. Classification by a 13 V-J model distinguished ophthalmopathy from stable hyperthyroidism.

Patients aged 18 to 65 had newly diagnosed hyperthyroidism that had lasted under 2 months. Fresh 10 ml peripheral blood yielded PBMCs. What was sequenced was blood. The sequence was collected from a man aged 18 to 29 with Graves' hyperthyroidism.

CDR3: CASSQVPGTGWYEQYF. The CDR3, as DNA: TGTGCCAGCAGCCAAGTCCCCGGGACAGGGTGGTACGAGCAGTACTTC. The genes are TRBV3-1 and TRBJ2-7, with 9 positions matching TRBD1. The CDR3 spans 16 residues. Losses at the gene ends were 1 base for V and 4 bases for J; bases not matched to a gene: 8. Germline V gene lookup returns CDR1 LGHDT and CDR2 YNNKEL (reference sequence).